Listed here are 6 T cell receptor beta chains from one sample, sequenced in a study of regulatory T cells in long-lasting Graves disease. iRepertoire HTBI primers and Arm-PCR of CDR3 regions built TCR beta libraries. TCRdb reanalysed the multiplex PCR reads using MiXCR and keeps one entry per CDR3 protein. Altogether 350,000 to 500,000 distinct CDR3 sequences are present, approximately 15% being singletons, with the ten largest covering around a sixth. Regarding time point: newly diagnosed GD, antithyroid drugs for less than 3 months. From RNA extracted from PBMCs, the TCR library was made. This same sample was also taken into another study, of T cells in Graves' hyperthyroidism and ophthalmopathy.

This specimen was peripheral blood mononuclear cells (PBMCs), taken at new diagnosis, from a patient treated with antithyroid drugs. All receptors come from a woman aged 45-65 years with Graves disease.

This clonotype was seen ten or more times. The chain carries TRBV28 and TRBJ1-6; 7 positions match TRBD1. V dropped 11 bases and J dropped 3; count of bases not matched to a gene: 10. CDR1 and CDR2 from the germline V gene are MDHEN and SYDVKM. The CDR3 length is 15 residues. The CDR3 spells CAVVPNRGYNSPLHF. The CDR3 DNA reads as TGTGCCGTCGTTCCCAACAGGGGCTATAATTCACCCCTCCACTTT.

For the CDR3, the DNA is TGCGCCAGCAGCTTGTGGGTTAATGAAAAACTGTTTTTT. Its translation: CASSLWVNEKLFF. This chain connects TRBV5-1 to TRBJ1-4; no definite D call. The CDR3 loop spans 13 amino acids. The germline V gene encodes CDR1 SGHRS and CDR2 YFSETQ. Trimming shortened V by 1 base and J by 4 bases, and 5 bases separated the two germline ends.

Ten or more counts support this clonotype. This chain links TRBV6-1 with TRBJ1-1; maybe TRBD1 (5 bases). The germline V and J ends were trimmed by 6 bases and 5 bases, with 10 bases remaining between them. CDR3 length equals 12 residues. Germline V gene sequence: CDR1 MNHNS, CDR2 SASEGT. In nucleotides, the CDR3 is TGTGCCAGCAGGGGGGGGAGGACTGAAGCTTTCTTT. It encodes CASRGGRTEAFF.

A remark on this clonotype: This may be a read error, as it is one base from a much larger clone. The chain recombines TRBV28 with TRBJ1-2; D might be TRBD1 (6 bases). Trimming took 6 bases from V and 6 from J, leaving 20 bases between them. The CDR3 has 15 amino acids. Germline V CDR1 and CDR2: MDHEN, SYDVKM. In nucleotides, the CDR3 is TGTGCCAGCAGGCAGGGGTCGATCGGAGACGATGGCTACACCTTC. This sequence encodes CASRQGSIGDDGYTF.

The chain combines TRBV19 with TRBJ2-1, with 8 bases matching TRBD2. CDR1 and CDR2 (germline): LNHDA, SQIVND (reference sequence). The CDR3 runs to 16 residues. J lost 0 bases, V lost 3 bases, and 4 bases had no gene match. The CDR3 DNA reads as TGTGCCAGTAGTATCCAGGCGGGAGGCTCCTACAATGAGCAGTTCTTC. Protein product: CASSIQAGGSYNEQFF.

The chain is built from TRBV12-3 or TRBV12-4 and TRBJ2-5; 9 bases map to TRBD1. V was pared by 5 bases and J by 5 bases, with 9 bases of the junction left unmatched. The CDR3 has 15 amino acids. In DNA, the CDR3 is TGTGCCAGCAGTACATTGACAGGGGGAGAGGAGACCCAGTACTTC. Translated, it gives CASSTLTGGEETQYF.